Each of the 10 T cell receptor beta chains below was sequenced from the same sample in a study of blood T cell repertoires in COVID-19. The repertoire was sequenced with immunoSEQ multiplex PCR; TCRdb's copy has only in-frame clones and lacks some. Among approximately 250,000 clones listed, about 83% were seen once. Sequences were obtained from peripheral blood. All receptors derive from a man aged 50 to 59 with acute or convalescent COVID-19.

The CDR3 nucleotides read TGTGCCAGCAAGGTGGGAGTGAACAATGAGCAGTTCTTC. Its protein is CASKVGVNNEQFF. The chain recombines TRBV28 with TRBJ2-1, with D possibly matching TRBD2 (5 bases). The CDR3 consists of 13 residues. Trimming removed 7 bases at V and 5 bases at J, with 12 bases between. CDR1 is MDHEN and CDR2 is SYDVKM in the germline V gene. Supplemented by reference TRBV28 and TRBJ2-1, the full variable domain reads DVKVTQSSRYLVKRTGEKVFLECVQDMDHENMFWYRQDPGLGLRLIYFSYDVKMKEKGDIPEGYSVSREKKERFSLILESASTNQTSMYLCASKVGVNNEQFFGPGTRLTVL.

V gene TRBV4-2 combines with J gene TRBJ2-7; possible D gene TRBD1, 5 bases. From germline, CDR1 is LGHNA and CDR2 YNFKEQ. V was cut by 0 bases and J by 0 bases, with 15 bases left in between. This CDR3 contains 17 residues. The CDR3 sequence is CASSQEDGAGNSYEQYF. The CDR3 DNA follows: TGTGCCAGCAGCCAAGAAGATGGCGCAGGGAACTCCTACGAGCAGTACTTC.

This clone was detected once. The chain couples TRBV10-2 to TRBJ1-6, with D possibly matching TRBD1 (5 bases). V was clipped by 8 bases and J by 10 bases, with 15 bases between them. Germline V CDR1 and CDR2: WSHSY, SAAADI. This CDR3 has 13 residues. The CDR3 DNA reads TGCGCCAGCGGATTAGAAAGGGGATCACCCCTCCACTTT. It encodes CASGLERGSPLHF.

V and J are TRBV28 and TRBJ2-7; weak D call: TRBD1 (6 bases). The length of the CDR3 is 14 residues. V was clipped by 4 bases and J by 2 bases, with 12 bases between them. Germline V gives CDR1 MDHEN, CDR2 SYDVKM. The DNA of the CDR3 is TGTGCCAGCAGTTCCAACGACAGGCCCTACGAGCAGTACTTC. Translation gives CASSSNDRPYEQYF.

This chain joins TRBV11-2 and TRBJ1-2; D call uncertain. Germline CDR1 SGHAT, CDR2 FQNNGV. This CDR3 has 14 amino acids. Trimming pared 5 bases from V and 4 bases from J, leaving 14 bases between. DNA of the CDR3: TGTGCCAGCAGCCAAACCCCGGGTAGCTATGGCTACACCTTC. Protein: CASSQTPGSYGYTF.

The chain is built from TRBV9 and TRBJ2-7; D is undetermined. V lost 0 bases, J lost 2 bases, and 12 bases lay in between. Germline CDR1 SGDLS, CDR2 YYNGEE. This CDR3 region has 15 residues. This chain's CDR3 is CASSVGDSAAYEQYF. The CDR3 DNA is TGTGCCAGCAGCGTAGGCGACTCCGCAGCCTACGAGCAGTACTTC.

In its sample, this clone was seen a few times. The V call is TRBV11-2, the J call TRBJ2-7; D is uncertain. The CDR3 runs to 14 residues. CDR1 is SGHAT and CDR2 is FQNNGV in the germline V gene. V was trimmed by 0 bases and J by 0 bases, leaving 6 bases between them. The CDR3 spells CASSLDVLSYEQYF. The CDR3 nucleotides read TGTGCCAGCAGCTTAGATGTACTCTCCTACGAGCAGTACTTC.

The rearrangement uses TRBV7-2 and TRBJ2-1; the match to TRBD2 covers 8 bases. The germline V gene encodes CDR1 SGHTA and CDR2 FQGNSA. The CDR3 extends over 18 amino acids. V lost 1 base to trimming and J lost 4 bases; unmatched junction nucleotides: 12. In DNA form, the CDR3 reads TGTGCCAGCAGCTTAGTAGGAGGACTAGCCACCTCATACAATGAGCAGTTCTTC. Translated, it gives CASSLVGGLATSYNEQFF.

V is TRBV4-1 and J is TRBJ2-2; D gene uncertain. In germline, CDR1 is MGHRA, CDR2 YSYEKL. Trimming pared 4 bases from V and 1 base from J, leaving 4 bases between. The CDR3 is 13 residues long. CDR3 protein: CASSLKNTGELFF. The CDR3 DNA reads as TGCGCCAGCAGCCTAAAGAACACCGGGGAGCTGTTTTTT.

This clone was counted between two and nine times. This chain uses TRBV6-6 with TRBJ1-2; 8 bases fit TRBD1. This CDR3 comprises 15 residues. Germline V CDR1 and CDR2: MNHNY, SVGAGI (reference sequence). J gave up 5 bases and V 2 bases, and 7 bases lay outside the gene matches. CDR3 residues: CASSYTNRGIYGYTF. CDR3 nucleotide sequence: TGTGCCAGCAGTTACACTAACAGGGGGATATATGGCTACACCTTC.